This TCR beta chain was captured in a study of shared clonotypes between healthy human individuals. Naive CD8 cells comprised CD45RO-negative, CCR7-positively selected cells, excluding terminally differentiated effector memory CD45RA+ cells. The donors, healthy adults who were HIV-negative, had experienced no recent acute infections or vaccinations. Only Caucasian adults living in Nashville, Tennessee served as donors. About this clone itself: The antigen remains unidentified.

Study results and caveats: Rarefaction analysis demonstrated incomplete sorted-subset sequencing notwithstanding large depth.

Method: immunoSEQ multiplex PCR; TCRdb's copy keeps in-frame clones and lacks some. The sample consists of 2 million or so clones, roughly 94% of them appearing once. Material: naive CD8+ T cells sorted from blood. The clonotype originates from a man aged 18 to 29 in good health.

CDR3 region: CASSTGAERNNQPQHF. The CDR3 region has the DNA TGTGCCAGCAGTACTGGGGCGGAAAGGAACAATCAGCCCCAGCATTTT. The V gene is TRBV6-6, the J gene TRBJ1-5, with D maybe TRBD1 (5 bases). The CDR3 spans 16 residues. Trimming took off 5 bases at V and 3 bases at J, with 17 bases between the two ends. The germline V gene encodes CDR1 MNHNY and CDR2 SVGAGI (reference sequence).